One and the same sample provided the 6 T cell receptor beta chains below, sequenced in a study of cytomegalovirus exposure and HLA in healthy donors. Primers for the PCR totalled 60 Vbeta and 13 Jbeta. Clones were read by immunoSEQ multiplex PCR, and TCRdb kept only the in-frame ones, dropping some. Of 200,000 to 250,000 clones listed, around 80% are singletons. The sample was PBMCs. These TCRs come from a woman aged 40 to 55 in good health and CMV-seropositive.

This sequence joins TRBV11-2 and TRBJ2-7, with 9 bases aligning to TRBD1. Germline trimming cut 3 bases from V and 0 bases from J; bases unmatched to any gene: 6. The CDR3 is 16 residues long. In germline, CDR1 is SGHAT, CDR2 FQNNGV. In DNA, the CDR3 is TGTGCCAGCAGCTTCTCCGGGACAGGGACCTCCTACGAGCAGTACTTC. Its protein product is CASSFSGTGTSYEQYF.

In this sample, this clone turned up once. This chain links TRBV4-2 with TRBJ2-7; 9 nucleotides line up with TRBD1. This CDR3 comprises 16 residues. CDR1 and CDR2 from the germline V gene are LGHNA and YNFKEQ. Trimming at V came to 1 base and at J to 4 bases, leaving 8 bases not matched to a gene. The CDR3 loop is CASSQGGGTGRYEQYF. In DNA, the CDR3 is TGTGCCAGCAGCCAAGGGGGTGGGACAGGGCGTTACGAGCAGTACTTC.

This clone was seen only a few times. The CDR3 region has the DNA TGTGCCAGCAGCCCGAGGGGGCAGGGAGGCCCAGGTGGCTACACCTTC. It is translated as CASSPRGQGGPGGYTF. The chain uses TRBV7-9 and TRBJ1-2; 7 bases are a match to TRBD1. This CDR3 is 16 amino acids long. V shed 5 bases, J shed 7 bases, and the junction held 16 bases outside the gene matches. Looked up from germline, CDR1 is SEHNR and CDR2 is FQNEAQ (reference sequence).

This chain links TRBV9 with TRBJ2-1, with D possibly being TRBD1 (6 bases). Trimming pared 0 bases from V and 2 bases from J, leaving 9 bases between. Germline V lookup: CDR1 SGDLS, CDR2 YYNGEE. This CDR3 is built from 15 residues. The CDR3 protein is CASSVDGTTYNEQFF. CDR3 DNA sequence: TGTGCCAGCAGCGTAGATGGGACAACCTACAATGAGCAGTTCTTC.

V is TRBV30 and J is TRBJ2-3; D is undetermined. The germline V and J ends were trimmed by 2 bases and 7 bases, with 10 bases remaining between them. The CDR3 totals 12 residues. Germline V CDR1 and CDR2: GTSNPN, SVGIG (reference sequence). The CDR3 sequence: CAWSTPYYTQYF. In DNA, the CDR3 is TGTGCCTGGAGTACGCCTTACTATACGCAGTATTTT.

The chain carries TRBV2 and TRBJ1-2, with D possibly matching TRBD1 (6 bases). This CDR3 comprises 12 residues. Germline CDR1 reads SNHLY; CDR2 reads FYNNEI. Trimming pared 4 bases from V and 8 bases from J, leaving 11 bases between. CDR3 nucleotide sequence: TGTGCCAGCAGTGTGGGGGCGCGGGGCTACACCTTC. This codes for CASSVGARGYTF.